This T cell receptor (beta chain) was captured by sequencing in a study of identical twins. This CDR3 is built from 15 residues. Trimming removed 4 bases at V and 2 bases at J, with 16 bases between. Per germline, CDR1 SGHRS and CDR2 YFSETQ. With regard to this clonotype: Its antigen is undetermined.

Notes on the study in general: Possibly, invariant MAIT and iNKT cells partly confounded zero-insertion analyses.

TCRdb reanalysed the 5' RACE reads using MiXCR and keeps one entry per CDR3 protein. The data show hundreds of thousands of distinct CDR3 sequences, roughly 7% seen once. The same sample was also studied in work on yellow fever vaccine responses in identical twins.

The sample consisted of memory (CD45RO+) T cells sorted from blood. The chain joins TRBV5-1 to TRBJ2-7; no definite D call. This clonotype was sampled from a woman between 18 and 29 years old in good health. CDR3 DNA: TGCGCCAGCAGCGACCGTAACCGCCCGACCTACGAGCAGTACTTC. This sequence encodes CASSDRNRPTYEQYF.